Presented here are 15 T cell receptor beta chains from one specimen sequenced in a study of kidney transplant recipient with SARS-CoV-2 infection. TCRdb reprocessed the reads via MiXCR and lists one record per CDR3 protein. The data show fewer than 250,000 distinct CDR3 sequences, around 28% seen once. This sample comprised a blood sample, obtained at baseline and on approximately day 120 from a kidney transplant recipient. These receptor sequences come from a male patient aged 30 to 40 who had COVID-19 and was a kidney transplant recipient. Some T cells may trace back to the graft donor.

Comments on this clonotype: This may come from a read error, since a much larger clone is one base off. The chain links TRBV5-1 to TRBJ2-2; D gene ambiguous. V was cut by 6 bases and J by 3 bases, with 6 bases left in between. The CDR3 sequence is 12 residues long. Germline CDR1 is SGHRS and CDR2 is YFSETQ. The CDR3 DNA reads TGCGCCAGCACGGAGTACACCGGGGAGCTGTTTTTT. Translated, it gives CASTEYTGELFF.

Comment on this clonotype: Since a much larger clone is just one base distant, this may be a read error. The chain carries TRBV7-3 and TRBJ1-1; tentative D call: TRBD1 (5 bases). The germline CDR1 and CDR2 sequences are SGHTA and FQGTGA. CDR3 size: 13 residues. Here the CDR3 reads CANSSGGNTEAFF. The CDR3 coding sequence is TGTGCCAACAGCAGTGGGGGGAACACTGAAGCTTTCTTT.

As to this clonotype: Since a much larger clone is just one base distant, this may be a read error. The J gene is TRBJ1-2, the V gene TRBV7-9; D remains unclear. Germline CDR1 SEHNR, CDR2 FQNEAQ (reference sequence). Trimming cost V 5 bases and J 4 bases, with 23 bases left between them. The length of the CDR3 is 17 residues. CDR3 loop: CASSDFIYHGKSYGYTF. The CDR3 DNA is TGTGCCAGCAGCGATTTCATATACCATGGAAAGTCCTATGGCTACACCTTC.

As for this clonotype: Sequence at one end of the junction differs from germline and may be a read error. The chain links TRBV19 to TRBJ1-2; D ambiguous. The CDR3 is 12 amino acids. Per germline, CDR1 LNHDA and CDR2 SQIVND (reference sequence). The CDR3 loop is CASRRRNYGHTF. The CDR3 DNA reads as TGTGCCAGCAGGAGGCGTAACTATGGCCACACCTTC.

Details on this clonotype: A single base separates this from a much larger clone, so it may be a read error. The chain uses TRBV8-2 and TRBJ1-2; the table's TRBD1 call for D was not verified on the DNA. TRBV8-2 has pseudogene status. This CDR3 comprises 16 residues. CDR3 amino acids: CGSSPGDSRETYGYTF. The CDR3 nucleotides are TGTGGCAGTTCACCGGGTGATAGCCGAGAGACCTATGGCTACACCTTC.

The rearrangement joins TRBV6-6 to TRBJ1-6, with D uncertain. The V gene's germline CDR1 is MNHNY and CDR2 SVGAGI (reference sequence). V gave up 5 bases and J gave up 15 bases, with 14 bases separating them. This CDR3 contains 12 residues. CDR3 residues: CASSPDWARLHF. CDR3 coding DNA: TGTGCCAGCAGTCCGGACTGGGCGCGCCTCCACTTT.

As regards this clonotype: Given a much more abundant clone one base away, this may be a read error. This sequence joins TRBV7-9 and TRBJ2-5; D uncertain. The germline gives CDR1 SEHNR, CDR2 FQNEAQ (reference sequence). CDR3 length: 13 residues. For the CDR3, the DNA is TGTGCCAGCTACTCCGGATACCAAGAGGCCCAGTACTTC. This encodes CASYSGYQEAQYF.

The chain has TRBV7-6 and TRBJ2-4, with 9 bases that match TRBD1. The J segment lost 11 bases and the V segment lost 5 bases, leaving 13 bases of the junction unmatched. The CDR3 is 15 amino acids. Germline V CDR1 and CDR2: SGHVS, FNYEAQ. The CDR3 loop is CASSARGGDREFQYF. CDR3 nucleotide sequence: TGTGCCAGCAGCGCCCGGGGCGGGGACAGGGAGTTTCAGTACTTC.

This clonotype showed up many times. The CDR3 is CASRGTDIPYEQYF. In DNA, the CDR3 is TGTGCCAGCAGAGGGACAGACATCCCCTACGAGCAGTACTTC. V gene TRBV27 combines with J gene TRBJ2-5, with 7 bases that match TRBD1. Judging by the DNA end, TRBJ2-7 fits better; the J call may be wrong. This CDR3 region has 14 residues. CDR1 is MNHEY, CDR2 SMNVEV, per germline (reference sequence).

In its sample, this clonotype was seen a few times. Being one base from a much bigger clone, this may be a read error. The DNA of the CDR3 is TGCGCCAGCAGCTTCTGGGACGGTTCCTACAATGAGCAGTTCTTC. It is translated as CASSFWDGSYNEQFF. The V call is TRBV4-1, the J call TRBJ2-1; either TRBD1 or TRBD2 may fit D (5 bases each). V gave up 5 bases and J gave up 1 base, with 12 bases separating them. Germline values: CDR1 MGHRA, CDR2 YSYEKL. The CDR3 contains 15 residues.

A note on this clonotype: One base away lies a much larger clone, so this may be a sequencing read error. The chain uses TRBV12-3 or TRBV12-4 and TRBJ2-7, with unresolved D. Between the trimmed V and J ends, which lost 6 bases and 3 bases, there was a span of 15 bases. The CDR3 runs to 14 residues. CDR3 nucleotides: TGTGCCAGCAGCTTGGACCTAGGGCTCTACGAGCAGTACTTC. Residues: CASSLDLGLYEQYF.

Comment on this clonotype: A read error is possible here, since a much larger clone lies one base away. V gene TRBV9 combines with J gene TRBJ1-1; a possible D gene is TRBD1 (5 bases). The CDR3 loop spans 16 amino acids. Germline CDR1 is SGDLS and CDR2 is YYNGEE. The CDR3 coding sequence is TGTGCCGGCAGCGGTGATCGGGGGGTGAACACTTTAGAAGCTTTCTTT. Amino acids: CAGSGDRGVNTLEAFF.

With regard to this clonotype: Its ends do not fully match the called genes, so a read error is possible. The CDR3 spells CTSSVAGERTQYF. The CDR3 DNA reads TGCACCAGCAGCGTGGCAGGGGAAAGGACCCAGTACTTC. This chain uses TRBV5-1 with TRBJ2-5; TRBD1 is a possible D gene (6 bases). This CDR3 comprises 13 residues. Germline V gene data show CDR1 as SGHRS and CDR2 as YFSETQ.

Points on this clonotype: A much larger clone differs by one base, so this may be a read error. The chain has TRBV4-3 and TRBJ2-5, with 8 nucleotides matching TRBD2. The length of the CDR3 is 15 residues. Germline CDR1 reads LGHNA; CDR2 reads YSLEER. CDR3 sequence: CTSSQEAGDQETQYF. The CDR3 coding sequence is TGCACCAGCAGCCAAGAAGCGGGGGACCAAGAGACCCAGTACTTC.

The table lists this clonotype with many counts. The chain employs TRBV3-1 and TRBJ1-1; D remains ambiguous. CDR3 length equals 13 residues. V was clipped by 6 bases and J by 6 bases, with 14 bases between them. CDR1 is LGHDT, CDR2 YNNKEL, per germline (reference sequence). Here the CDR3 reads CASSAVGLPEAFF. In DNA form, the CDR3 reads TGTGCCAGCAGTGCGGTGGGGTTACCTGAAGCTTTCTTT.